A single sample is the source of the 13 T cell receptor beta chains below, sequenced in a study of T-cell reconstitution after alpha-beta-depleted transplantation in children. Preparing the TCRbeta library involved the use of unique molecular identifiers. TCRdb processed the PCR reads anew with MiXCR; each CDR3 protein has one entry. This sample yields over 200,000 distinct CDR3 sequences, of which about 9.2% are seen a single time; about 6% belongs to the top ten. The material sequenced was PBMCs from the stem cell graft donor, taken from the stem cell graft. The receptors originated from a human donor who donated a stem cell graft to a child with acute lymphoblastic leukemia.

This clonotype occurred a few times. This chain links TRBV6-5 with TRBJ2-3; the match to TRBD2 covers 7 bases. Germline V CDR1 and CDR2: MNHEY, SVGAGI. The CDR3 extends over 16 amino acids. Germline trimming cut 0 bases from V and 2 bases from J; bases unmatched to any gene: 5. The CDR3 DNA follows: TGTGCCAGCAGTTACTCGGAAGCGGGGAACACAGATACGCAGTATTTT. Its protein is CASSYSEAGNTDTQYF.

In its sample, this clonotype was seen a few times. A much larger clone is a single base away; this may be a read error. The V and J genes are TRBV20-1 and TRBJ1-6; D uncertain. The CDR3 covers 16 residues. CDR1 is DFQATT and CDR2 is SNEGSKA in the germline V gene (reference sequence). CDR3 in DNA: TGCTGTGCTAGAGATAGCACGACTCCCCTGAATTCACCCCTCCACTTT. It codes for CCARDSTTPLNSPLHF.

The chain employs TRBV20-1 and TRBJ2-7, with 7 nucleotides matching TRBD1. The CDR3 loop spans 15 amino acids. The V segment lost 2 bases and the J segment 2 bases; nucleotides outside the gene matches: 9. Germline-derived CDR1 and CDR2 are DFQATT and SNEGSKA (reference sequence). The CDR3 spells CSARSGRQGTYEQYF. The CDR3 nucleotides are TGCAGTGCTAGATCGGGTCGACAGGGTACCTACGAGCAGTACTTC.

A few counts support this clonotype. The CDR3 is CASSPQGLSVYEQYF. The DNA for the CDR3 is TGCGCCAGCAGCCCACAGGGGCTTTCCGTCTACGAGCAGTACTTC. The chain is built from TRBV5-1 and TRBJ2-7; 7 positions agree with TRBD1. V shed 4 bases and J 3 bases; nucleotides not matched to a gene: 10. The germline V gene has CDR1 SGHRS and CDR2 YFSETQ. CDR3 length: 15 residues. Full variable domain (remainder filled in from reference TRBV5-1 and TRBJ2-7): KAGVTQTPRYLIKTRGQQVTLSCSPISGHRSVSWYQQTPGQGLQFLFEYFSETQRNKGNFPGRFSGRQFSNSRSEMNVSTLELGDSALYLCASSPQGLSVYEQYFGPGTRLTVT.

Only a few counts were recorded for this clonotype. The chain couples TRBV19 to TRBJ2-5; no clear D. The germline V gene encodes CDR1 LNHDA and CDR2 SQIVND (reference sequence). V lost 5 bases, J lost 0 bases, and 7 bases lay in between. CDR3 length: 13 amino acids. The CDR3 region has the DNA TGTGCCAGTAGTCCGGTAAACCAAGAGACCCAGTACTTC. Amino acids: CASSPVNQETQYF.

This clonotype was detected ten times or more. The V and J genes are TRBV4-2 and TRBJ2-4; tentative D call: TRBD2 (5 bases). The CDR3 length is 17 residues. Germline V gene sequence: CDR1 LGHNA, CDR2 YNFKEQ. The V end was cut by 0 bases, the J end by 0 bases, with 12 bases between. CDR3: CASSQEGLALAKNIQYF. The CDR3 nucleotides are TGTGCCAGCAGCCAAGAGGGTCTAGCTTTAGCCAAAAACATTCAGTACTTC.

This clonotype was observed many times. The chain recombines TRBV12-3 or TRBV12-4 with TRBJ2-1; 8 bases line up with TRBD2. This CDR3 has 14 amino acids. The trim removed 3 bases at V and 8 bases at J, leaving 6 bases unmatched. The CDR3 DNA reads as TGTGCCAGCAGTTTTAATAGCGGGGCGTATGAGCAGTTCTTC. Translating it yields CASSFNSGAYEQFF.

The rearrangement uses TRBV12-3 or TRBV12-4 and TRBJ2-2; D not resolved. The CDR3 has 14 amino acids. Deletions cut 6 bases from V and 4 bases from J, with 12 bases between. The CDR3 sequence is CASSFLWSTGELFF. The DNA of the CDR3 is TGTGCCAGCAGCTTCTTGTGGTCCACCGGGGAGCTGTTTTTT.

The chain couples TRBV20-1 to TRBJ1-1, with D uncertain. The CDR3 extends over 17 amino acids. V was trimmed by 0 bases and J by 4 bases, leaving 21 bases between them. From germline, CDR1 is DFQATT and CDR2 SNEGSKA (reference sequence). The CDR3, as DNA: TGCAGTGCTAGAGATCCCCCATCCGCTCGAGGAATCACTGAAGCTTTCTTT. Its translation is CSARDPPSARGITEAFF.

This clonotype was counted a few times. This chain joins TRBV10-2 and TRBJ2-7, with 11 bases identical to TRBD1. There are 15 residues in the CDR3. CDR1 is WSHSY and CDR2 is SAAADI in the germline V gene. V shed 8 bases and J 4 bases; nucleotides not matched to a gene: 10. DNA for the CDR3: TGCGCCAGCGGGACAGGGGGAAAAAGGCCATACGAGCAGTACTTC. This encodes CASGTGGKRPYEQYF.

This clonotype turned up a few times. The rearrangement joins TRBV27 to TRBJ2-3, with D possibly TRBD2 on 7 matching bases. This CDR3 has 15 amino acids. Germline CDR1 and CDR2: MNHEY and SMNVEV (reference sequence). The germline V and J ends were trimmed by 7 bases and 1 base, with 15 bases remaining between them. The CDR3 DNA is TGTGCCAGCACTGGGGGGGGGCCTCGCACAGATACGCAGTATTTT. Its translation is CASTGGGPRTDTQYF.

This clonotype was seen more than once but under ten times. The chain carries TRBV19 and TRBJ1-2; D not resolved. The CDR3 is made up of 13 amino acids. In germline, CDR1 is LNHDA, CDR2 SQIVND (reference sequence). Trimming removed 7 bases at V and 7 bases at J, with 16 bases between. CDR3 nucleotide sequence: TGTGCCAGTAATGGGCAGGCGCCGATTGGCTACACCTTC. Translation: CASNGQAPIGYTF.

This chain links TRBV5-1 with TRBJ1-4; D remains unclear. The CDR3 is 15 amino acids. With 4 bases removed from V and 1 base from J, the gap between germline ends came to 11 bases. Looked up from germline, CDR1 is SGHRS and CDR2 is YFSETQ. The CDR3 loop reads CASSRTEITNEKLFF. DNA of the CDR3: TGCGCCAGCAGCAGGACGGAGATAACTAATGAAAAACTGTTTTTT.